The rows below give T cell receptor beta chains drawn from one sample of a study of identical twins. Each CDR3 protein gets one entry after TCRdb re-called the 5' RACE reads with MiXCR. The table lists around 1.7 million distinct CDR3 sequences, about 32% of them singletons. The sample consisted of cord blood. Source of these receptors: a newborn girl in good health. Both conserved end residues are part of each CDR3. The order of the fields is D gene, V gene, J gene, clone size, CDR3 DNA, CDR3 protein. The D gene is left open where the match is weak. Expanded clones get a size class; other rows say once, few or many, or leave the size out.

-	TRBV19	TRBJ2-5	once	TGTGCCAGTAGCTTAATTCCGGGACACCAAGAGACCCAGTACTTC	CASSLIPGHQETQYF
TRBD2	TRBV3-1	TRBJ2-2	-	TGTGCCAGCAGCCCCCCGAGACTAGCGGGGGGAACCGGGGAGCTGTTTTTT	CASSPPRLAGGTGELFF
-	TRBV4-1	TRBJ1-5	-	TGCGCCAGCAGCCAACCAGGGATGGGTCAGCCCCAGCATTTT	CASSQPGMGQPQHF
TRBD2	TRBV7-8	TRBJ2-1	-	TGTGCCAGCAGCGTCCCAAGCGGGATCTCCTACAATGAGCAGTTCTTC	CASSVPSGISYNEQFF
TRBD2	TRBV4-2	TRBJ2-4	-	TGTGCCAACAGCCGACTAGCGGGGCTTCTAGCCAAAAACATTCAGTACTTC	CANSRLAGLLAKNIQYF
-	TRBV20-1	TRBJ2-4	-	TGCAGTGCTGCGAGGGGGACCAAAAACATTCAGTACTTC	CSAARGTKNIQYF
-	TRBV20-1	TRBJ2-3	few	TGCAGTGCTAGATCTCTAGACTCTGACAGGCCCACAGATACGCAGTATTTT	CSARSLDSDRPTDTQYF
TRBD1	TRBV12-3/TRBV12-4	TRBJ2-7	few	TGTGCCAGCACCCCAGGGGACAGCTCCTACAATGAGCAGTACTTC	CASTPGDSSYNEQYF
TRBD2	TRBV10-2	TRBJ2-5	-	TGCGCCAGCGGTGAGATACTAGCGGGGGGCCAAGAGACCCAGTACTTC	CASGEILAGGQETQYF
-	TRBV20-1	TRBJ2-1	-	TGCAGTGCCCGGGACACGGCCCACAATGAGCAGTTCTTC	CSARDTAHNEQFF
TRBD2	TRBV29-1	TRBJ2-1	many	TGCAGCGGCCGGACTAGCGTTAGCTCCTACAATGAGCAGTTCTTC	CSGRTSVSSYNEQFF
-	TRBV28	TRBJ1-5	-	TGTGCCAGCAGTTTTTCTGGGGCTAAAGGCAATCAGCCCCAGCATTTT	CASSFSGAKGNQPQHF
-	TRBV12-1	TRBJ2-1	-	TGTGCCAGCAGCTTTTTGAGGGACAGGGCCTACAATGAGCAGTTCTTC	CASSFLRDRAYNEQFF
-	TRBV9	TRBJ1-2	-	TGTGCCAGCAGCGGCGGTCCTCCGGGGTATGGCTACACCTTC	CASSGGPPGYGYTF
-	TRBV25-1	TRBJ2-7	many	TGTGCCAGCAGTGAAGTCGCATACGAGCAGTACTTC	CASSEVAYEQYF
-	TRBV9	TRBJ1-2	many	TGTGCCAGCAGCCCTTGGGGAGACAATGGCTACACCTTC	CASSPWGDNGYTF
-	TRBV4-1	TRBJ2-5	-	TGCGCCAGCAGCCAACCAGGGGAGACCCAGTACTTC	CASSQPGETQYF
-	TRBV28	TRBJ2-7	many	TGTGCCAGCAGTCTCGCCGGGACGGGTTATTACGAGCAGTACTTC	CASSLAGTGYYEQYF
-	TRBV4-1	TRBJ2-2	-	TGCGCCAGCAGCCAAGAGGGCACCTACACCGGGGAGCTGTTTTTT	CASSQEGTYTGELFF
TRBD2	TRBV20-1	TRBJ2-7	-	TGCAGTGTCAGAGGCCCTAGCGGGGGGTACGAGCAGTACTTC	CSVRGPSGGYEQYF
-	TRBV20-1	TRBJ2-7	-	TGCAGTGCTAGAAAGTACACCTACAATGAGCAGTACTTC	CSARKYTYNEQYF
-	TRBV5-1	TRBJ2-7	few	TGCGCCAGCAGCCCCCGGACCGTAAACTACGAGCAGTACTTC	CASSPRTVNYEQYF
-	TRBV29-1	TRBJ2-5	few	TGCAGCGTTGAGTTCGGGGTAGGAGAGACCCAGTACTTC	CSVEFGVGETQYF
-	TRBV4-1	TRBJ1-1	-	TGCGCCAGCAGCCCGCAGGTCCTGAGGACTGAAGCTTTCTTT	CASSPQVLRTEAFF
-	TRBV24-1	TRBJ1-1	few	TGTGCCACCAGAGCCCTACAGGGAGGAACTGAAGCTTTCTTT	CATRALQGGTEAFF
-	TRBV14	TRBJ2-3	-	TGTGCCAGCAACCACGGCGGAACAGATACGCAGTATTTT	CASNHGGTDTQYF
TRBD1	TRBV28	TRBJ2-5	-	TGTGCCAGCAGTGAGGACAGGGGTACACACGGGGAGACCCAGTACTTC	CASSEDRGTHGETQYF
-	TRBV29-1	TRBJ2-7	-	TGCAGCGTGGGCGGGGCAGGGGCTCACAATGAGCAGTACTTC	CSVGGAGAHNEQYF
TRBD1	TRBV4-2	TRBJ2-1	-	TGTGCCAGCAGCCAAGGACCGGGACAGGGGAGGTGGGTGCAGTTCTTC	CASSQGPGQGRWVQFF
TRBD2	TRBV5-1	TRBJ2-7	few	TGCGCCAGCAGCACAACTAGCGGTTACTCCTACGAGCAGTACTTC	CASSTTSGYSYEQYF
-	TRBV20-1	TRBJ1-2	-	TGCAGTGCTAGTATAGACTATGGCTACACCTTC	CSASIDYGYTF
TRBD2	TRBV7-2	TRBJ2-1	few	TGTGCCAGCAGATGGGGCGGGAGTTTTGATGAGCAGTTCTTC	CASRWGGSFDEQFF
-	TRBV7-9	TRBJ2-1	-	TGTGCCAGCAGCTTAGTTGGGCCCCACAATGAGCAGTTCTTC	CASSLVGPHNEQFF
TRBD1	TRBV28	TRBJ2-7	many	TGTGCCAGCAGGCACAGGACAGGGGCCTCCTACGAGCAGTACTTC	CASRHRTGASYEQYF
TRBD1	TRBV27	TRBJ2-1	few	TGTGCCAGCAGGCCACAGGGGGCGTACAATGAGCAGTTCTTC	CASRPQGAYNEQFF
-	TRBV4-1	TRBJ2-3	-	TGCGCCAGCAGCGTTAGCGCGTCGGTAGTTAGCCAAACAGATACGCAGTATTTT	CASSVSASVVSQTDTQYF
TRBD2	TRBV7-9	TRBJ2-1	few	TGTGCCAGCAGCTCAAGTCCGCTAGCGGGGGGATCTCCCTACAATGAGCAGTTCTTC	CASSSSPLAGGSPYNEQFF
TRBD2	TRBV18	TRBJ2-1	-	TGTGCCAGCTCACCTAGGACTAGCGGGGGCGATGAGCAGTTCTTC	CASSPRTSGGDEQFF
-	TRBV20-1	TRBJ2-5	few	TGCAGTGCTGCCCTCGGGCAGGGCGAAGAGACCCAGTACTTC	CSAALGQGEETQYF